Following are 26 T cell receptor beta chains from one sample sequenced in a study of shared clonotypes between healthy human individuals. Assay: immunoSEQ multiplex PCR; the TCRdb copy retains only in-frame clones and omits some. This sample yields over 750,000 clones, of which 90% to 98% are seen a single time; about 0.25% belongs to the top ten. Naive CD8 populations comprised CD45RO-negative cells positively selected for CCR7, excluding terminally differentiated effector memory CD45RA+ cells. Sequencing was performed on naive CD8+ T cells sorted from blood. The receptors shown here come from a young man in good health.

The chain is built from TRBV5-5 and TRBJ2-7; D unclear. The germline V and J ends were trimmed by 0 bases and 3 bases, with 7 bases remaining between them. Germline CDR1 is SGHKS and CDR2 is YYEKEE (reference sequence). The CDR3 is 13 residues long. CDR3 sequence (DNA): TGTGCCAGCAGCTTGGCCCCGGACTACGAGCAGTACTTC. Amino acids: CASSLAPDYEQYF.

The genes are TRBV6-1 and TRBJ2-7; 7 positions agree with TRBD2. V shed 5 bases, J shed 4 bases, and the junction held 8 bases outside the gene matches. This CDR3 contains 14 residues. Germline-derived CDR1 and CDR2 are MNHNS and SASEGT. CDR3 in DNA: TGTGCCAGCAGTCCCCGGCTAGCGGTGTACGAGCAGTACTTC. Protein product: CASSPRLAVYEQYF.

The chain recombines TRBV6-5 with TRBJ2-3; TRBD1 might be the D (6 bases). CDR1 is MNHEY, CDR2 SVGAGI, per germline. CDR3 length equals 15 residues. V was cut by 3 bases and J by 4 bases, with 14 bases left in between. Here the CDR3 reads CASSYTAGASDTQYF. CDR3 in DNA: TGTGCCAGCAGTTATACTGCAGGGGCCTCAGATACGCAGTATTTT.

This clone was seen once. The CDR3 is CSVDGGPYEQYF. The CDR3 DNA follows: TGCAGCGTTGACGGTGGACCTTACGAGCAGTACTTC. This rearrangement joins TRBV29-1 to TRBJ2-7; D not certain. The CDR3 loop spans 12 amino acids. Trimming removed 3 bases at V and 4 bases at J, with 10 bases between. Germline-derived CDR1 and CDR2 are SQVTM and ANQGSEA.

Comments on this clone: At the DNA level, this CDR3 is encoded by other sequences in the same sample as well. The CDR3 region has the DNA TGTGCCAGTAGTATAGCTGGGCAGTCCTCCTACAATGAGCAGTTCTTC. Its protein is CASSIAGQSSYNEQFF. This chain connects TRBV19 to TRBJ2-1, with unresolved D. The CDR3 loop spans 16 amino acids. Per germline, CDR1 LNHDA and CDR2 SQIVND (reference sequence). V was cut by 1 base and J by 0 bases, with 10 bases left in between.

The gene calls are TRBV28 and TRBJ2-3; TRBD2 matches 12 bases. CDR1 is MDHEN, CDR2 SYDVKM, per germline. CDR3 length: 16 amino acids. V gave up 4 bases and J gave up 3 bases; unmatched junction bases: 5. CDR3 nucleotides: TGTGCCAGCAGTTCCGGGACTAGCGGGTTGACAGATACGCAGTATTTT. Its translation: CASSSGTSGLTDTQYF. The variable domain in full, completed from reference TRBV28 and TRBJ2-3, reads DVKVTQSSRYLVKRTGEKVFLECVQDMDHENMFWYRQDPGLGLRLIYFSYDVKMKEKGDIPEGYSVSREKKERFSLILESASTNQTSMYLCASSSGTSGLTDTQYFGPGTRLTVL.

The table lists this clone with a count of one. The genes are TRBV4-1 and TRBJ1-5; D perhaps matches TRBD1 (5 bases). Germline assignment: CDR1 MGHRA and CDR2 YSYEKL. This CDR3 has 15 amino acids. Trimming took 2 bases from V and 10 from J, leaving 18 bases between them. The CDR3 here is CASSQRQGPTVPQHF. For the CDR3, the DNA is TGCGCCAGCAGCCAACGTCAGGGCCCCACGGTCCCCCAGCATTTT.

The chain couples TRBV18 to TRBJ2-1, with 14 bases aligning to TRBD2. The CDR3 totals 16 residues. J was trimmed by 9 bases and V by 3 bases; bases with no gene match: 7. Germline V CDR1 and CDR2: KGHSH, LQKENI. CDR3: CASSPSGTSGSIEQFF. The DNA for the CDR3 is TGTGCCAGCTCACCCTCAGGGACTAGCGGGAGCATTGAGCAGTTCTTC.

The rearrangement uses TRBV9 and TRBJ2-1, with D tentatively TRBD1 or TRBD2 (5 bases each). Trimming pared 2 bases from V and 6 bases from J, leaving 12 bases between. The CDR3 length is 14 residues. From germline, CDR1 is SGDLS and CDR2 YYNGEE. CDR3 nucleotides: TGTGCCAGCAGCGTCGGGACCCCGCCCAATGAGCAGTTCTTC. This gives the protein CASSVGTPPNEQFF.

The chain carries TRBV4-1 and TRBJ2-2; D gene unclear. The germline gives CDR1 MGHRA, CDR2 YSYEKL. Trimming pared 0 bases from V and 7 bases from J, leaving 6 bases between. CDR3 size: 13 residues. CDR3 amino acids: CASSQDIGGELFF. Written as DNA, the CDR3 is TGCGCCAGCAGCCAAGACATCGGCGGGGAGCTGTTTTTT.

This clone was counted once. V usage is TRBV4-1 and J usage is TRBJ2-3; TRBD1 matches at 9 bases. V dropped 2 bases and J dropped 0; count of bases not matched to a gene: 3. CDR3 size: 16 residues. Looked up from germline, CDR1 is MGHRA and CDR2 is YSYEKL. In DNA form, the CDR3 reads TGCGCCAGCAGCCAACGGGACAGGGTTAGCACAGATACGCAGTATTTT. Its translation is CASSQRDRVSTDTQYF.

DNA for the CDR3: TGTGCCAGCAGCCCAGGGACGACAACTAATGAAAAACTGTTTTTT. It codes for CASSPGTTTNEKLFF. The rearrangement joins TRBV5-4 to TRBJ1-4; possible D gene TRBD1, 5 bases. The CDR3 has 15 amino acids. The germline CDR1 and CDR2 sequences are SGHNT and YYREEE (reference sequence). With 4 bases removed from V and 0 bases from J, the gap between germline ends came to 10 bases.

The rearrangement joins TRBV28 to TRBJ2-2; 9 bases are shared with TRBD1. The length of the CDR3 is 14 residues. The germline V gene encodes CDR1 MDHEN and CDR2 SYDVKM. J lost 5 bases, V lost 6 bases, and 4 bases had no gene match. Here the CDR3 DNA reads TGTGCCAGCAGGGGGACAGGGAGTACCGGGGAGCTGTTTTTT. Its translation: CASRGTGSTGELFF.

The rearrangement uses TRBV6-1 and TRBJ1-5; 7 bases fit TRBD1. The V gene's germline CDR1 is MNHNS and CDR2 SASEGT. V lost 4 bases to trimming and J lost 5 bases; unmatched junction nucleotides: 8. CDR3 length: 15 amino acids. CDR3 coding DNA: TGTGCCAGCAGTGTGTGGACAGGAGACGATCAGCCCCAGCATTTT. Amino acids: CASSVWTGDDQPQHF.

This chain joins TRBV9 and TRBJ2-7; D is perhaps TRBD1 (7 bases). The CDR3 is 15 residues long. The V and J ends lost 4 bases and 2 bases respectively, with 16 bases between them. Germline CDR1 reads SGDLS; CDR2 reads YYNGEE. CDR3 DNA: TGTGCCAGCAGCCCTTGGACAGGAGGGACCTACGAGCAGTACTTC. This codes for CASSPWTGGTYEQYF.

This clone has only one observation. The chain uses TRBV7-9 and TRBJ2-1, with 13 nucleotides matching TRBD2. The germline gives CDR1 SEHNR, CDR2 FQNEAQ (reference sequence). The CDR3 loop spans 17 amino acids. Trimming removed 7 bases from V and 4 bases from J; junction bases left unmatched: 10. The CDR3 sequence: CASTVPGLAGRYNEQFF. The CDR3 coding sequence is TGTGCCAGCACCGTACCGGGACTAGCGGGGAGATACAATGAGCAGTTCTTC. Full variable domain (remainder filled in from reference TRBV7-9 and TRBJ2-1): DTGVSQNPRHKITKRGQNVTFRCDPISEHNRLYWYRQTLGQGPEFLTYFQNEAQLEKSRLLSDRFSAERPKGSFSTLEIQRTEQGDSAMYLCASTVPGLAGRYNEQFFGPGTRLTVL.

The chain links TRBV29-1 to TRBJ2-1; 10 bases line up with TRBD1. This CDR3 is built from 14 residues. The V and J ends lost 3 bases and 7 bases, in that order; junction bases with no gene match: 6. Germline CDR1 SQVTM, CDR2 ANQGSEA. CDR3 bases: TGCAGCGTTGAGGGACAGGGGTCGGAGAATGAGCAGTTCTTC. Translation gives CSVEGQGSENEQFF.

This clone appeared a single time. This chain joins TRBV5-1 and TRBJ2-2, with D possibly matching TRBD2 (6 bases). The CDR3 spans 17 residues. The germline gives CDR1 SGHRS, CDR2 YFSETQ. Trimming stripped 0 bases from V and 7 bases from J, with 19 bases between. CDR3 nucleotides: TGCGCCAGCAGCTTGGGGACTCGGGAGCATAAGGGCGGGGAGCTGTTTTTT. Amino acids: CASSLGTREHKGGELFF.

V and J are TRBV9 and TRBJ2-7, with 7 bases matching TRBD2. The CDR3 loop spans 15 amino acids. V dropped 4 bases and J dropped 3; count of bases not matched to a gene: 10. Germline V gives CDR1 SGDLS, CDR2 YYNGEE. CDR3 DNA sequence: TGTGCCAGCAGCCCCGCGGCTAGCGGTTTCTACGAGCAGTACTTC. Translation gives CASSPAASGFYEQYF.

The CDR3 region has the DNA TGTGCCAGCAAGTCCAGGGGTGAGAACACTGAAGCTTTCTTT. This translates into CASKSRGENTEAFF. The J gene is TRBJ1-1, the V gene TRBV27; D might be TRBD1 (6 bases). The CDR3 loop spans 14 amino acids. Germline CDR1 and CDR2: MNHEY and SMNVEV (reference sequence). Trimming removed 7 bases at V and 1 base at J, with 13 bases between.

CDR3 coding DNA: TGTGCCAGTAGCACTCTCAGCACAGATACGCAGTATTTT. Protein: CASSTLSTDTQYF. This rearrangement joins TRBV19 to TRBJ2-3; D gene unclear. Germline CDR1 is LNHDA and CDR2 is SQIVND (reference sequence). Trimming stripped 6 bases from V and 0 bases from J, with 7 bases between. The CDR3 runs 13 residues. The variable domain in full, with the rest retrieved from reference TRBV19 and TRBJ2-3, is DGGITQSPKYLFRKEGQNVTLSCEQNLNHDAMYWYRQDPGQGLRLIYYSQIVNDFQKGDIAEGYSVSREKKESFPLTVTSAQKNPTAFYLCASSTLSTDTQYFGPGTRLTVL.

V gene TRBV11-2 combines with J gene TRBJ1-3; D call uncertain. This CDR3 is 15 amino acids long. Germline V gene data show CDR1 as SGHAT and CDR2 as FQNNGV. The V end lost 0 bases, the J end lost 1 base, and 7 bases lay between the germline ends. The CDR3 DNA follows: TGTGCCAGCAGCTTAGAAGGCGGATCTGGAAACACCATATATTTT. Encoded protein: CASSLEGGSGNTIYF.

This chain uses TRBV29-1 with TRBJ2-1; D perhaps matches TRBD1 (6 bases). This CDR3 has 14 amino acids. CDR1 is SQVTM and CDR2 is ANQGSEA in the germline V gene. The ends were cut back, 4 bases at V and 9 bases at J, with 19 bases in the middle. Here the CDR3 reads CSVGRDTLGSEQFF. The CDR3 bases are TGCAGCGTTGGCAGGGACACCCTAGGAAGTGAGCAGTTCTTC.

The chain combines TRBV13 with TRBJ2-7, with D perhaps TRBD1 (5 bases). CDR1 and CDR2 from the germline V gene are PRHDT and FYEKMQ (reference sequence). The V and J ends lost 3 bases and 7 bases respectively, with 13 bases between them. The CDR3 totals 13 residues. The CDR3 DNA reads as TGTGCCAGCAGCTTTGTGACAGCTGGAGAGCAGTACTTC. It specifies CASSFVTAGEQYF.

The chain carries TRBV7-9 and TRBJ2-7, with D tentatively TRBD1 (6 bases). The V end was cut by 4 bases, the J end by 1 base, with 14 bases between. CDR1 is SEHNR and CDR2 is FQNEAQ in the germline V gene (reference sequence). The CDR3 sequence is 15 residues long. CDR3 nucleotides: TGTGCCAGCAGCTGGACAGCCGATAAATCCTACGAGCAGTACTTC. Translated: CASSWTADKSYEQYF.

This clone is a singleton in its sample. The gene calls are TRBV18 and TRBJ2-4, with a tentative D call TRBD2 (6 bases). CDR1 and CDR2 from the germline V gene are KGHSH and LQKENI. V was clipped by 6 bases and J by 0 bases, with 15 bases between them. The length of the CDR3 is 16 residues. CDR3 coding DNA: TGTGCCAGCTCTCCCAGCGGGCCACTAGCCAAAAACATTCAGTACTTC. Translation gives CASSPSGPLAKNIQYF.